This T cell receptor beta chain was obtained from a study of T-cell reconstitution after alpha-beta-depleted transplantation in children. This CDR3 spans 15 amino acids. With 1 base removed from V and 10 bases from J, the gap between germline ends came to 15 bases. Germline-derived CDR1 and CDR2 are SGDLS and YYNGEE. As it was prepared, the TCRbeta library received unique molecular identifiers. In TCRdb, the PCR reads were re-called with MiXCR into one record per CDR3 protein. The data contain about 240,000 distinct CDR3 sequences, about 11% of them singletons. Many counts were recorded for this clonotype.

The starting material was PBMCs from the stem cell graft donor, obtained from the stem cell graft. The clonotype originates from a human donor who donated a stem cell graft to a child with acute lymphoblastic leukemia. The rearrangement joins TRBV9 to TRBJ1-6; possibly TRBD1 for D (5 bases). CDR3 bases: TGTGCCAGCAGCGTATTAGGGACTACGGGGTCACCCCTCCACTTT. This gives the protein CASSVLGTTGSPLHF.